This record covers a single T cell receptor beta chain. Per the original data handling: From reference gene primer amplification, estimates of nucleated cell counts were derived. The protocol was immunoSEQ multiplex PCR, while the TCRdb copy is restricted to in-frame clones and leaves out a portion. V and J calls and clone size follow that table, whereas D and trimming were derived from the DNA. The sample includes fewer than 250,000 clones, about 83% of them seen just once. The CDR3 extends over 15 amino acids. The trim removed 9 bases at V and 4 bases at J, leaving 12 bases unmatched. Germline-derived CDR1 and CDR2 are MNHGY and SAAAGT. These data originate in a study of blood T cell repertoires in COVID-19. Study overall: Italy, Spain and the United States were the sources of the convalescent and acute COVID-19 samples.

This sequence originates from a woman in her forties who had been exposed to COVID-19. Sequencing was done on a sample of PBMCs or T cells enriched from blood (not recorded which). This chain joins TRBV6-8 and TRBJ2-1; 7 nucleotides align to TRBD2. CDR3 loop: CARTLLGGGYNEQFF. The CDR3 nucleotides are TGTGCCAGGACACTACTTGGCGGGGGATACAATGAGCAGTTCTTC.